The present entry profiles one T cell receptor (beta chain) with its context. Random hexamers primed reverse transcription of about 0.5 to 1 ug RNA. Amplification of TCR beta CDR3 was carried out by immunoSEQ multiplex PCR, which covered 54 Vbeta and 13 Jbeta segments. One entry per CDR3 protein results from TCRdb running MiXCR on the immunoSEQ multiplex PCR reads. In the table there are more than 130,000 distinct CDR3 sequences, approximately 95% of which are singletons. The sample is drawn from a study of CD8 T cells in Susac syndrome. The CDR3 extends over 13 amino acids. Germline CDR1 MDHEN, CDR2 SYDVKM. Trimming removed 2 bases at V and 8 bases at J, with 9 bases between. Bulk CD8+ and CD4+ cells came from magnetic negative isolation; CD8+ TEMRA by FACS.

The sequenced sample consisted of CD8+ T cells from PBMCs. This TCR was recovered from a human donor in good health. The J gene is TRBJ2-2, the V gene TRBV28; D gene ambiguous. CDR3 region: CASSLPRRGELFF. The DNA for the CDR3 is TGTGCCAGCAGTTTACCCAGGCGGGGGGAGCTGTTTTTT.